Listed below are T cell receptor beta chains from one sample, sequenced in a study of beta chain features in type 1 diabetes. Repertoires were generated with immunoSEQ multiplex PCR, while TCRdb's copy carries only in-frame clones and drops some. The sample gives around 360,000 clones, 10% to 15% of which show up once; around 0.0099% is in the top ten. The source material was naive CD4+ T cells from blood. These receptors all come from a woman between 18 and 29 years old with type 1 diabetes. Both conserved end residues are part of each CDR3. Fields, in order: D gene, V gene, J gene, clone size, CDR3 DNA, CDR3 protein. The D gene is left open where the match is weak. Clone size is not always given. Where it is, it says once, few, many or a class for expanded clones.

.	TRBV9	TRBJ1-1	.	TGTGCCAGCACCAGAATTCTGAACACTGAAGCTTTCTTT	CASTRILNTEAFF
.	TRBV5-1	TRBJ2-7	.	TGCGCCAGCAGCCCCCGGTCCCAGGGATCCTACGAGCAGTACTTC	CASSPRSQGSYEQYF
.	TRBV12-5	TRBJ2-3	few	TGTGCTAGTGGTTCGGCTAGCGTGGATACGCAGTATTTT	CASGSASVDTQYF
.	TRBV6-5	TRBJ2-3	.	TGTGCCAGCAGTTACTCCCGGGGTTGGACAGATACGCAGTATTTT	CASSYSRGWTDTQYF
TRBD1	TRBV7-2	TRBJ2-5	.	TGTGCCAGCAGCTTAGAGCCCGGGACAGGGGTACGGGAGACCCAGTACTTC	CASSLEPGTGVRETQYF
.	TRBV5-6	TRBJ2-2	.	TGTGCCAGCAGCTTGGGCAGGAACACCGGGGAGCTGTTTTTT	CASSLGRNTGELFF
TRBD2	TRBV7-9	TRBJ2-3	.	TGTGCCAGCAGCAAGACTAGCGGATACACAGATACGCAGTATTTT	CASSKTSGYTDTQYF
TRBD2	TRBV30	TRBJ2-5	few	TGTGCCTGGAGGCTAGCGGGGGCAGCGAGAGAGACCCAGTACTTC	CAWRLAGAARETQYF
TRBD2	TRBV9	TRBJ2-7	.	TGTGCCAGCAGTGCCGGGACTAGCTCCTACGAGCAGTACTTC	CASSAGTSSYEQYF
TRBD1	TRBV2	TRBJ2-7	.	TGTGCCACGGGACAGGAGGGCTACGAGCAGTACTTC	CATGQEGYEQYF
TRBD1	TRBV9	TRBJ1-2	few	TGTGCCAGCAGCTTCACAGGGGACTATGGCTACACCTTC	CASSFTGDYGYTF
TRBD1	TRBV2	TRBJ1-2	.	TGTGCCAGCAGTACAGGGGTCGGCTACACCTTC	CASSTGVGYTF
.	TRBV9	TRBJ2-6	.	TGTGCCAGCAGCGGGACTACTGGGGCCAACGTCCTGACTTTC	CASSGTTGANVLTF
TRBD1	TRBV7-8	TRBJ2-1	.	TGTGCCAGCAGCCCGAGGACAGGGTTGGGGTTCTTC	CASSPRTGLGFF
TRBD1	TRBV7-2	TRBJ1-2	.	TGTGCCAGCAGCTCCACAGGGGGCGACAGCTATGGCTACACCTTC	CASSSTGGDSYGYTF
TRBD1	TRBV11-3	TRBJ2-2	.	TGTGCCAGCAGCTCCGGGACAGGGCGGACCGGGGAGCTGTTTTTT	CASSSGTGRTGELFF
TRBD1	TRBV5-1	TRBJ2-7	few	TGCGCCAGCAGCTTACGATCGACAGGGGGCAGCGAGCAGTACTTC	CASSLRSTGGSEQYF
TRBD1	TRBV7-7	TRBJ2-7	.	TGTGCCAGCAGCACCGGGACAGGGGACTCATACGAGCAGTACTTC	CASSTGTGDSYEQYF
.	TRBV13	TRBJ2-1	.	TGTGCCAGCAGATCAGGGCTACGCTCCAATGAGCAGTTCTTC	CASRSGLRSNEQFF
.	TRBV14	TRBJ2-5	few	TGTGCCAGCAGCCAAGGCCCCCGAGGGGAGACCCAGTACTTC	CASSQGPRGETQYF
.	TRBV9	TRBJ1-1	.	TGTGCCAGCAGCGTAGGACAGCCCGGTCTTGAAGCTTTCTTT	CASSVGQPGLEAFF
.	TRBV28	TRBJ2-7	.	TGTGCCAGCAGCCCAGGGTTCGCTGAGCAGTACTTC	CASSPGFAEQYF
.	TRBV28	TRBJ2-4	few	TGTGCCAGCAGCCCTACAGGGAAGGCCAAAAACATTCAGTACTTC	CASSPTGKAKNIQYF
.	TRBV10-3	TRBJ2-2	.	TGTGCCATCAGTGATCAGGGAAGAGCGACGGCCGGGGAGCTGTTTTTT	CAISDQGRATAGELFF
.	TRBV7-2	TRBJ1-2	few	TGTGCCAGCAGCCCGTCAGGGTCTTACTATGGCTACACCTTC	CASSPSGSYYGYTF
TRBD2	TRBV7-2	TRBJ2-7	.	TGTGCCAGCAGCCAGGGACTAGCGAGGTACGAGCAGTACTTC	CASSQGLARYEQYF
TRBD1	TRBV13	TRBJ2-6	.	TGTGCCAGCAGCCTCCAACAGGGGTCTGGGGCCAACGTCCTGACTTTC	CASSLQQGSGANVLTF
TRBD1	TRBV25-1	TRBJ1-2	.	TGTGCCAGCAGTGAGACAGGGACTGGCTACACCTTC	CASSETGTGYTF
TRBD2	TRBV4-3	TRBJ2-1	few	TGCGCCAGCAGCCAAGATAGGAGCGGGGACTACAATGAGCAGTTCTTC	CASSQDRSGDYNEQFF
.	TRBV11-2	TRBJ2-3	few	TGTGCCAGCAGCTTAGGACTAAGCACAGATACGCAGTATTTT	CASSLGLSTDTQYF
.	TRBV6-6	TRBJ2-3	.	TGTGCCAGCACCACTTCGCGGGGAGATACGCAGTATTTT	CASTTSRGDTQYF
TRBD1	TRBV10-3	TRBJ1-5	few	TGTGCCATCAGTGACCCCACGACAGGGACGGGTCAGCCCCAGCATTTT	CAISDPTTGTGQPQHF
TRBD2	TRBV28	TRBJ2-7	.	TGTGCCAGCAGTTTATCGGGACTAGCGGGAGGTGACGAGCAGTACTTC	CASSLSGLAGGDEQYF
TRBD1	TRBV5-5	TRBJ1-2	.	TGTGCCAGCAGCCGGGACAGGCCCTATGGCTACACCTTC	CASSRDRPYGYTF
TRBD1	TRBV5-1	TRBJ1-2	.	TGCGCCAGCAGCTTGGGACAGGGGAACTATGGCTACACCTTC	CASSLGQGNYGYTF
.	TRBV28	TRBJ1-1	.	TGTGCCAGCAGTTTATGGGCAGGGTCTGAAGCTTTCTTT	CASSLWAGSEAFF
.	TRBV7-2	TRBJ2-1	.	TGTGCCAGCCGGAGGGGCCCCGGGCGGGGTGAGCAGTTCTTC	CASRRGPGRGEQFF
TRBD1	TRBV15	TRBJ2-7	few	TGTGCCACCAGCACGGACAGGGGCTACGAGCAGTACTTC	CATSTDRGYEQYF
TRBD1	TRBV30	TRBJ1-4	.	TGTGCCTGGAGTTCGGGACAGGGGAGGCAAAAACTGTTTTTT	CAWSSGQGRQKLFF
TRBD2	TRBV7-8	TRBJ2-7	.	TGTGCCAGCAGTTTCGGACTAGCGGGAGTAGGGGAGCAGTACTTC	CASSFGLAGVGEQYF
TRBD2	TRBV4-1	TRBJ2-7	.	TGCGCCAGCAGCCGCCGACTAGCGGGAACCTACGAGCAGTACTTC	CASSRRLAGTYEQYF
.	TRBV10-3	TRBJ2-1	.	TGTGCCATCAGTGAGTCGGCTGGTGAGCAGTTCTTC	CAISESAGEQFF
.	TRBV6-6	TRBJ2-3	.	TGTGCCAGCAGTTACTCAAACGCGGGGTTTACAGATACGCAGTATTTT	CASSYSNAGFTDTQYF
.	TRBV5-6	TRBJ2-1	few	TGTGCCAGCAGCTTGGCCTCTAGCAGGGGCTACAATGAGCAGTTCTTC	CASSLASSRGYNEQFF
TRBD1	TRBV7-2	TRBJ1-2	few	TGTGCCAGCAGCCCACGGATGGGACAGTCCGGCGGCTACACCTTC	CASSPRMGQSGGYTF
.	TRBV5-1	TRBJ1-5	.	TGCGCCAGCAGCCCACTCCCCGCGGGGTGGAATCAGCCCCAGCATTTT	CASSPLPAGWNQPQHF
.	TRBV18	TRBJ2-3	.	TGTGCCAGCTCACCACCAAGGACGATCGAGGGAGATACGCAGTATTTT	CASSPPRTIEGDTQYF
TRBD2	TRBV5-4	TRBJ2-7	few	TGTGCCAGCAGCTTGGTTCTAGCGGGAGTCAACGAGCAGTACTTC	CASSLVLAGVNEQYF
TRBD2	TRBV7-2	TRBJ2-5	.	TGTGCCAGTTATAGCGGGGGGGCTGTGACCCAGTACTTC	CASYSGGAVTQYF
TRBD1	TRBV6-9	TRBJ1-2	.	TGTGCCACCAAGAACCGGGACAGGGGGCCCTATGGCTACACCTTC	CATKNRDRGPYGYTF